Below are 17 T cell receptor beta chains sequenced from a single sample in a study of CD8 T cells in ankylosing spondylitis. A single record per CDR3 protein comes from TCRdb applying MiXCR to the 5' RACE reads. The profile covers about 52,000 distinct CDR3 sequences, with around 7.4% appearing a single time and around 8.5% taken by the ten largest. The sequenced sample was blood, either unsorted or a sorted T cell fraction (not recorded which). These receptors were taken from a female donor with ankylosing spondylitis or in good health (not recorded which).

The chain joins TRBV7-2 to TRBJ2-7; D not certain. The CDR3 totals 15 residues. V lost 6 bases, J lost 3 bases, and 18 bases lay in between. Germline CDR1 is SGHTA and CDR2 is FQGNSA. CDR3 region: CASRTKGLIVYEQYF. CDR3 nucleotides: TGTGCCAGCAGAACAAAAGGGTTGATCGTCTACGAGCAGTACTTC.

This clonotype was detected many times. V is TRBV5-1 and J is TRBJ2-5, with TRBD1 identical over 8 bases. V was pared by 4 bases and J by 5 bases, with 13 bases of the junction left unmatched. The CDR3 consists of 16 residues. Germline CDR1 reads SGHRS; CDR2 reads YFSETQ. The CDR3 spells CASSQTGGRGVETQYF. The DNA for the CDR3 is TGCGCCAGCAGCCAAACAGGGGGTCGGGGTGTGGAGACCCAGTACTTC.

This clonotype was counted ten times or more. For the CDR3, the DNA is TGTGCCACCAGCAGAGATTCTACGCAGGCGGGTGAAGCTTTCTTT. This codes for CATSRDSTQAGEAFF. The rearrangement uses TRBV15 and TRBJ1-1, with D hard to call. The V gene's germline CDR1 is LNHNV and CDR2 YYDKDF (reference sequence). CDR3 length: 15 residues. The V gene lost 0 bases and the J gene lost 7 bases, with 15 bases spanning the gap.

The rearrangement uses TRBV30 and TRBJ2-5; D gene unclear. CDR3 size: 12 residues. The germline V and J ends were trimmed by 4 bases and 5 bases, with 11 bases remaining between them. CDR1 is GTSNPN, CDR2 SVGIG, per germline (reference sequence). The chain's CDR3 is CAWTKGYETQYF. In DNA, the CDR3 is TGTGCCTGGACTAAAGGCTACGAGACCCAGTACTTC.

This clonotype has a count of ten or more. V usage is TRBV20-1 and J usage is TRBJ1-2; 7 positions match TRBD1. This CDR3 is 15 amino acids long. V trimming: 5 bases; J trimming: 0 bases; junction bases outside the gene matches: 9. Germline CDR1 is DFQATT and CDR2 is SNEGSKA (reference sequence). CDR3 amino acids: CSAARQGATNYGYTF. Written as DNA, the CDR3 is TGCAGTGCTGCCCGACAGGGAGCTACTAACTATGGCTACACCTTC.

This clonotype was seen repeatedly, ten times or more. The rearrangement links TRBV6-2 or TRBV6-3 to TRBJ1-5; tentative D call: TRBD1 (5 bases). The V end was cut by 2 bases, the J end by 5 bases, with 19 bases between. This CDR3 is built from 17 residues. Germline V CDR1 and CDR2: MNHEY, SVGEGT. This chain's CDR3 is CASSYAGGRSSDQPQHF. The CDR3 DNA follows: TGTGCCAGCAGTTACGCCGGGGGTAGGAGCTCGGATCAGCCCCAGCATTTT.

This clonotype was seen many times. A read error may account for a junction end that differs from germline. This rearrangement joins TRBV2 to TRBJ2-5; 8 bases are a match to TRBD2. CDR3 length: 12 residues. Germline CDR1 and CDR2: SNHLY and FYNNEI. The CDR3 coding sequence is TGTGCCAGCAGTGTGGGCGGGGGGCACCCCCCCTTC. Protein product: CASSVGGGHPPF.

This clonotype occurred many times. V is TRBV5-1 and J is TRBJ2-7, with D possibly matching TRBD1 (6 bases). The germline gives CDR1 SGHRS, CDR2 YFSETQ. CDR3 length: 11 residues. CDR3 nucleotides: TGCGCCAGCAGCTCCGACAGGCGCGTTCGCGTC. This gives the protein CASSSDRRVRV.

This clonotype was observed at least ten times. V and J are TRBV28 and TRBJ2-1; D call uncertain. The CDR3 runs 12 residues. CDR1 is MDHEN and CDR2 is SYDVKM in the germline V gene. V shed 3 bases and J shed 10 bases, with 10 bases lying between them. CDR3 protein: CASSFLLGEQFF. Here the CDR3 DNA reads TGTGCCAGCAGTTTCCTTCTAGGGGAGCAGTTCTTC.

This clonotype was detected only a few times. The chain combines TRBV6-2 or TRBV6-3 with TRBJ2-7, with 10 bases aligning to TRBD2. The V and J ends lost 8 bases and 3 bases, in that order; junction bases with no gene match: 10. The CDR3 sequence is 15 residues long. Germline V gene data show CDR1 as MNHEY and CDR2 as SVGEGT. In DNA form, the CDR3 reads TGTGCCAGCGCGGCTAGCGGGGGTTTGATCTACGAGCAGTACTTC. Translation gives CASAASGGLIYEQYF.

This clonotype was found many times. The rearrangement uses TRBV20-1 and TRBJ2-7; unclear D gene. There are 13 residues in the CDR3. Germline lookup yields CDR1 DFQATT and CDR2 SNEGSKA (reference sequence). V gave up 0 bases and J gave up 2 bases, with 8 bases separating them. The CDR3 nucleotides are TGCAGTGCTAGAGATCCCAGGACCTACGAGCAGTACGTC. It yields the protein CSARDPRTYEQYV.

The rearrangement links TRBV12-3 or TRBV12-4 to TRBJ2-1; 8 positions match TRBD1. CDR3 length: 14 residues. After removal of 6 bases from V and 7 bases from J, the junction contained 8 bases not matched to a gene. CDR3 in amino acids: CASSPGQGWNEQFF. The CDR3 DNA is TGTGCCAGCAGCCCCGGACAGGGTTGGAATGAGCAGTTCTTC.

The CDR3 DNA reads TGTGCCTGGAGTGTATCGGGGCCTCGGGACAATCAGCCCCAGCATTTT. Its translation: CAWSVSGPRDNQPQHF. The rearrangement joins TRBV30 to TRBJ1-5; D may be TRBD1 (5 bases). V was trimmed by 0 bases and J by 3 bases, leaving 15 bases between them. Germline CDR1 reads GTSNPN; CDR2 reads SVGIG (reference sequence). The CDR3 consists of 16 residues.

This clonotype was observed at least ten times. The chain uses TRBV5-1 and TRBJ2-1; TRBD1 is a possible D gene (6 bases). Trimming took 7 bases from V and 4 from J, leaving 21 bases between them. The germline V gene encodes CDR1 SGHRS and CDR2 YFSETQ. This CDR3 has 16 amino acids. CDR3 protein: CASHHGVEQGYNEQFF. The CDR3 DNA reads TGCGCCAGCCATCACGGAGTTGAACAGGGATACAATGAGCAGTTCTTC.

In its sample, this clonotype was seen a few times. The V call is TRBV18, the J call TRBJ1-2; D unresolved. Trimming cost V 3 bases and J 9 bases, with 14 bases left between them. From germline, CDR1 is KGHSH and CDR2 LQKENI. The CDR3 totals 13 residues. The CDR3 region is CASSPLGLGSYTF. CDR3 DNA sequence: TGTGCCAGCTCACCCCTGGGTCTAGGAAGCTACACCTTC.

This clonotype occurred many times. This chain uses TRBV12-3 or TRBV12-4 with TRBJ1-6, with no clear D. This CDR3 is 11 amino acids long. The ends were cut back, 2 bases at V and 12 bases at J, with 5 bases in the middle. The CDR3 DNA follows: TGTGCCAGCAGTTTAAACAAACCCCTCCACTTT. Translating gives CASSLNKPLHF.

In this sample, this clonotype turned up many times. V is TRBV29-1 and J is TRBJ1-2; D call uncertain. CDR3 length: 13 amino acids. The ends were cut back, 5 bases at V and 0 bases at J, with 10 bases in the middle. Germline values: CDR1 SQVTM, CDR2 ANQGSEA. CDR3 in amino acids: CSVLRSSNYGYTF. Written as DNA, the CDR3 is TGCAGCGTTCTCAGGAGTTCTAACTATGGCTACACCTTC.